This section outlines one TCR beta chain sequence together with its context. Authors' processing steps: The authors estimated nucleated cell counts from reference gene primer amplification. The method was immunoSEQ multiplex PCR; TCRdb's version includes in-frame clones alone and lacks a portion of them. V and J calls and clone size are given by that table; D and trimming were obtained from the DNA. There are 70,000 to 95,000 clones in the sample; 90% to 95% occur only once, and approximately 4.3% lies in the top ten. Germline V lookup: CDR1 KGHSH, CDR2 LQKENI. The CDR3 runs 12 residues. Between the trimmed V and J ends, which lost 5 bases and 9 bases, there was a span of 11 bases. This sample was included in a study of blood T cell repertoires in COVID-19. Study context: Donors in the United States, Italy and Spain gave samples during acute or convalescent COVID-19. T cells, B-cell-depleted T cells, or PBMCs provided the cDNA or gDNA that served as material.

The sequence derives from a human donor with active COVID-19. The donor label of this sample is uncertain. The material sequenced was peripheral blood. The chain links TRBV18 to TRBJ1-5, with a tentative D call TRBD1 (5 bases). The CDR3 DNA reads TGTGCCAGCTCATCGACAGCAGGGCCCCAGCATTTT. It specifies CASSSTAGPQHF.